This TCR beta chain is from a study of early T cells in non-severe SARS-CoV-2 infection. Study-level information: The sequenced material was bulk RNA from unsorted whole blood, and its chains were unpaired.

TCRdb reprocessed the 5' RACE reads with MiXCR, giving one entry per CDR3 protein. The sample records roughly 65,000 distinct CDR3 sequences, about a tenth being singletons. Trimming took off 2 bases at V and 7 bases at J, with 15 bases between the two ends. The CDR3 loop spans 15 amino acids. In germline, CDR1 is SGHTA, CDR2 FQGNSA. The sample holds a few counts of this clonotype. The specimen was whole blood. The TCR sequence derives from an adult who was a healthcare worker with PCR-confirmed SARS-CoV-2 infection or an uninfected control (not recorded which). The V call is TRBV7-2, the J call TRBJ2-1, with a possible D match to TRBD2 (5 bases). The CDR3 sequence: CASSLSVSAWNEQFF. CDR3 DNA sequence: TGTGCCAGCAGCTTATCGGTTAGCGCATGGAATGAGCAGTTCTTC. The variable domain in full, with the rest retrieved from reference TRBV7-2 and TRBJ2-1, is GAGVSQSPSNKVTEKGKDVELRCDPISGHTALYWYRQSLGQGLEFLIYFQGNSAPDKSGLPSDRFSAERTGGSVSTLTIQRTQQEDSAVYLCASSLSVSAWNEQFFGPGTRLTVL.